The entry below describes one T cell receptor beta chain. CDR1 is SGHTS and CDR2 is YDEGEE in the germline V gene. V lost 0 bases to trimming and J lost 0 bases, with 7 bases between them. This CDR3 region has 15 residues. The data were produced by immunoSEQ multiplex PCR, yet TCRdb's version contains in-frame clones alone and is incomplete. This table has tens of thousands of clones, 86% appearing once. These data originate in a study of blood T cell repertoires in COVID-19. Study-wide context: Samples of COVID-19 (acute and convalescent) were obtained from the United States, Italy and Spain.

The sequence was collected from a woman of 80 years or more in a cohort sampled during active or convalescent COVID-19. The sequencing sample was made of peripheral blood. The chain recombines TRBV5-8 with TRBJ1-5, with no clear D. The CDR3 DNA is TGTGCCAGCAGCTTGGACGGAGATAGCAATCAGCCCCAGCATTTT. Amino acids: CASSLDGDSNQPQHF.